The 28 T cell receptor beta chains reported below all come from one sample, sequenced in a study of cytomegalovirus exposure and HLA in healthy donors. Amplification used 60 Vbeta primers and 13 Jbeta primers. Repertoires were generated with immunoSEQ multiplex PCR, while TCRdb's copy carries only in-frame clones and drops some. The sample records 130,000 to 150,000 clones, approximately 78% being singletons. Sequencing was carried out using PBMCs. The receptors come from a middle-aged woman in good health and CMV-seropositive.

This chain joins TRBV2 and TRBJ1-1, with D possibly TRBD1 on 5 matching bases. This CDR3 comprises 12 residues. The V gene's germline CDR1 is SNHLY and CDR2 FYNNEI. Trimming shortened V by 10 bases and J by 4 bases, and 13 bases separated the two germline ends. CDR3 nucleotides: TGTGCCACCAAAGGGGTCCTCACTGAAGCTTTCTTT. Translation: CATKGVLTEAFF.

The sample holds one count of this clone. The CDR3 nucleotides read TGTGCCAGCAGCTTAGAGGCGGGTGAAGCTTTCTTT. Amino acids: CASSLEAGEAFF. The chain employs TRBV7-2 and TRBJ1-1; no clear D. Germline V gene sequence: CDR1 SGHTA, CDR2 FQGNSA. V was shortened by 1 base and J by 7 bases, with 7 bases between the two germline ends. The length of the CDR3 is 12 residues.

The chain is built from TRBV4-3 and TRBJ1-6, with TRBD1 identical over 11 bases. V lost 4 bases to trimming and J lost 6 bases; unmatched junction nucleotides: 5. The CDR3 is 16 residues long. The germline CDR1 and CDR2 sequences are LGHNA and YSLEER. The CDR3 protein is CASSLGGQGVNSPLHF. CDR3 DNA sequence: TGCGCCAGCAGCCTGGGGGGACAGGGGGTTAATTCACCCCTCCACTTT.

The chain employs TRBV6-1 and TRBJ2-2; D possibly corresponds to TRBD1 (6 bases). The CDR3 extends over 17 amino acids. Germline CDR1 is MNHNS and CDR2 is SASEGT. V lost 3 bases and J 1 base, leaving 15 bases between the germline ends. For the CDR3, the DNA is TGTGCCAGCAGTGACCGACACAGGGATCAGAACACCGGGGAGCTGTTTTTT. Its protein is CASSDRHRDQNTGELFF.

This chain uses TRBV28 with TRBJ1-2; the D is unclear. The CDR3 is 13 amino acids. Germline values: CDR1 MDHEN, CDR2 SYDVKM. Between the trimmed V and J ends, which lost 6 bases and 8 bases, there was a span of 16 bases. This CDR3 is CASSPAGHIGYTF. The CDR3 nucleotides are TGTGCCAGCAGCCCCGCCGGTCATATAGGCTACACCTTC.

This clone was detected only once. The CDR3 DNA reads as TGTGCCAGCAGCTTGGTGGGACAGGGGTATGGCTACACCTTC. It encodes CASSLVGQGYGYTF. The rearrangement uses TRBV5-6 and TRBJ1-2; 10 bases are shared with TRBD1. This CDR3 has 14 amino acids. The ends lost 0 bases at V and 5 bases at J; junction bases unmatched: 1. Germline V gene lookup returns CDR1 SGHDT and CDR2 YYEEEE.

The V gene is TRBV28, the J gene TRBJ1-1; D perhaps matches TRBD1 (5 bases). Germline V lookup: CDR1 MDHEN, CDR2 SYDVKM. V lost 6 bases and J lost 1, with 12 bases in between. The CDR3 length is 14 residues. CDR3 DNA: TGTGCCAGCAGGGAGGGACGGGGGAACACTGAAGCTTTCTTT. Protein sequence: CASREGRGNTEAFF.

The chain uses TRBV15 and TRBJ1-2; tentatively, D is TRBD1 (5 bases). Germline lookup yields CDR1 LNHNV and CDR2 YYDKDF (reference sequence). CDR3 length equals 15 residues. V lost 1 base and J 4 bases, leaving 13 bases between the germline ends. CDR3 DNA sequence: TGTGCCACCAGCAGAGGGGGGGGACGGAGCTATGGCTACACCTTC. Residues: CATSRGGGRSYGYTF.

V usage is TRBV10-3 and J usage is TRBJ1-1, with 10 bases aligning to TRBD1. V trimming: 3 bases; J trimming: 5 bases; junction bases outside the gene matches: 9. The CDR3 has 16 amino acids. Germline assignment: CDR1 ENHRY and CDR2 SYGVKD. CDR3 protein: CAISDPGTGEATEAFF. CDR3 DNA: TGTGCCATCAGTGACCCTGGGACAGGGGAGGCTACTGAAGCTTTCTTT.

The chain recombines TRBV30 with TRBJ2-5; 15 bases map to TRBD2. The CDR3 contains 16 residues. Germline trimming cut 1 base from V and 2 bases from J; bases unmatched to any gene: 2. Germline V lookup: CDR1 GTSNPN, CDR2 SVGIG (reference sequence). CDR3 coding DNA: TGTGCCTGGAGTGCAGGGACTAGCGGGGGGCAAGAGACCCAGTACTTC. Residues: CAWSAGTSGGQETQYF.

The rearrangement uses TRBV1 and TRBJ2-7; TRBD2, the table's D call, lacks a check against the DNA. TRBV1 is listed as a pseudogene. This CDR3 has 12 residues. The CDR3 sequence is CTSSQDRGEQYF. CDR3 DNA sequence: TGCACCAGCAGCCAAGATCGGGGCGAGCAGTACTTC.

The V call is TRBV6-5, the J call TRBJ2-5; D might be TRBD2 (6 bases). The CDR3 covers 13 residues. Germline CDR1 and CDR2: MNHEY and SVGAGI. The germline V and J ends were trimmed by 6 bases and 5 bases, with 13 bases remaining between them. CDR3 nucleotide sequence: TGTGCCAGCAGCTCTCCGGGGGTCGAGACCCAGTACTTC. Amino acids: CASSSPGVETQYF.

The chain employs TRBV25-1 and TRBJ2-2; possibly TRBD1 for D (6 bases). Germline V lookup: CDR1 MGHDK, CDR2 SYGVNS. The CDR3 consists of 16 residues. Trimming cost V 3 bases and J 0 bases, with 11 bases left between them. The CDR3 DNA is TGTGCCAGCAGTGACAACAGGGCCCCGAACACCGGGGAGCTGTTTTTT. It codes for CASSDNRAPNTGELFF.

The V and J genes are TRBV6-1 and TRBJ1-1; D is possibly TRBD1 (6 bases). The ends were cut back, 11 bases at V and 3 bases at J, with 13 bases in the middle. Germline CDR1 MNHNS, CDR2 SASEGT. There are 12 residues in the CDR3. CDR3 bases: TGTGCCGTCGGTAGGGGGTACACTGAAGCTTTCTTT. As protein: CAVGRGYTEAFF.

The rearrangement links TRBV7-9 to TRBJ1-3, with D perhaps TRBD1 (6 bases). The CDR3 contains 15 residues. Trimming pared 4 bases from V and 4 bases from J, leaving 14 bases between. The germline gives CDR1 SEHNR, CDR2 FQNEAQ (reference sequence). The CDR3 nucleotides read TGTGCCAGCAGCTCCAGGGGAAATCCCGGAAACACCATATATTTT. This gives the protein CASSSRGNPGNTIYF.

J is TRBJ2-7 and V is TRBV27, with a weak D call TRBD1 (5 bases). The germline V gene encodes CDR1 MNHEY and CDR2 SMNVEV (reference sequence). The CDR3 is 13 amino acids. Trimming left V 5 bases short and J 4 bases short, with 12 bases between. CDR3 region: CASSGARWYEQYF. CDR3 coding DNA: TGTGCCAGCAGTGGGGCCCGGTGGTACGAGCAGTACTTC.

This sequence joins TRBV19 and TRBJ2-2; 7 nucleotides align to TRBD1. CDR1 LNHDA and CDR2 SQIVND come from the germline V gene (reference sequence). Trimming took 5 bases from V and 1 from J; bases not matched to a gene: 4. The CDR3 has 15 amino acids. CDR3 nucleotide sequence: TGTGCCAGTAGTCTCAGGGGGATGAACACCGGGGAGCTGTTTTTT. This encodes CASSLRGMNTGELFF.

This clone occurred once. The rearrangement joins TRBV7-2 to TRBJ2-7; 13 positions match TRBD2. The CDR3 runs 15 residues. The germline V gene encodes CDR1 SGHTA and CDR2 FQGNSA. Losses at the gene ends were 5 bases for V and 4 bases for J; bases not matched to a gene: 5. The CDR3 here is CASSPGLAGDYEQYF. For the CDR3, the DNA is TGTGCCAGCAGCCCCGGACTAGCGGGGGATTACGAGCAGTACTTC.

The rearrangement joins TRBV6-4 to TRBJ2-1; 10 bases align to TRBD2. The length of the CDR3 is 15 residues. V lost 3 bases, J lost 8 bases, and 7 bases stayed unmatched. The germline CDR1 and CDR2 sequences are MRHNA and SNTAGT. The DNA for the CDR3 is TGTGCCAGCAGTGAAGTAGCGGGGGGTGTCTATGAGCAGTTCTTC. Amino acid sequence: CASSEVAGGVYEQFF.

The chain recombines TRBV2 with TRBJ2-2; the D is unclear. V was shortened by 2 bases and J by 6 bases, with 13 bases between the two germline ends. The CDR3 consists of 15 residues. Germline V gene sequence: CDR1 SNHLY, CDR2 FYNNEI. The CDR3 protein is CASSESSSVAGELFF. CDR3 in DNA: TGTGCCAGCAGTGAAAGCTCTAGTGTGGCCGGGGAGCTGTTTTTT.

Written as DNA, the CDR3 is TGTGCCAGCAGTGCAAGGGGCGCGAGCTATGGCTACACCTTC. As protein: CASSARGASYGYTF. The chain joins TRBV28 to TRBJ1-2, with TRBD1 as a possible D gene (5 bases). There are 14 residues in the CDR3. The ends were cut back, 5 bases at V and 4 bases at J, with 14 bases in the middle. Germline CDR1 and CDR2: MDHEN and SYDVKM.

The CDR3 loop is CASSPGRTGVSGNTIYF. CDR3 bases: TGTGCCAGCAGCCCTGGACGGACAGGGGTCTCTGGAAACACCATATATTTT. The chain has TRBV7-9 and TRBJ1-3, with 9 bases lining up with TRBD1. CDR1 is SEHNR, CDR2 FQNEAQ, per germline (reference sequence). The CDR3 is 17 residues long. Losses at the gene ends were 5 bases for V and 0 bases for J; bases not matched to a gene: 8.

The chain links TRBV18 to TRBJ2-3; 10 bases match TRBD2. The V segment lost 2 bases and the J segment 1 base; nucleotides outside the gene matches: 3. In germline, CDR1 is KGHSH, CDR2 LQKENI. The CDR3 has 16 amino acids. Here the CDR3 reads CASSPRTSGGTDTQYF. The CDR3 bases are TGTGCCAGCTCACCAAGGACTAGCGGAGGCACAGATACGCAGTATTTT.

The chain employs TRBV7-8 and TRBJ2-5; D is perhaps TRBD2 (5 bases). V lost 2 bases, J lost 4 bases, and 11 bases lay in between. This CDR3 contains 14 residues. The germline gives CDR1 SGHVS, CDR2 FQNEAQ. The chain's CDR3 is CASSLRGSIETQYF. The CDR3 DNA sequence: TGTGCCAGCAGCTTACGTGGGAGTATAGAGACCCAGTACTTC.

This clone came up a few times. The CDR3 bases are TGTGCCAGCAGCCCCTTCACAGATACGCAGTATTTT. Residues: CASSPFTDTQYF. This chain connects TRBV9 to TRBJ2-3; D call uncertain. CDR3 length: 12 amino acids. Trimming left V 4 bases short and J 2 bases short, with 5 bases between. Germline CDR1 and CDR2: SGDLS and YYNGEE.

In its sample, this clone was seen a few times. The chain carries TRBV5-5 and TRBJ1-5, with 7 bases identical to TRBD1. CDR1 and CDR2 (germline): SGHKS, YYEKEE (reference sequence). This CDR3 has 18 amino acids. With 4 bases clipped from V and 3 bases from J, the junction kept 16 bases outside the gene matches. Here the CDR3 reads CASSPYLTDRVLNQPQHF. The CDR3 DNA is TGTGCCAGCAGCCCCTACCTTACAGACAGGGTCCTCAATCAGCCCCAGCATTTT.

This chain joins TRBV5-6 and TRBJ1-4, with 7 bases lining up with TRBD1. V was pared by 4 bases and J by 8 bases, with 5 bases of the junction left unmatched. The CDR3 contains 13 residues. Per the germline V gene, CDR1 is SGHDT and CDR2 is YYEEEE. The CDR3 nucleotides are TGTGCCAGCAGCGCCGACAGGGAGGAAAAACTGTTTTTT. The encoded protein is CASSADREEKLFF.

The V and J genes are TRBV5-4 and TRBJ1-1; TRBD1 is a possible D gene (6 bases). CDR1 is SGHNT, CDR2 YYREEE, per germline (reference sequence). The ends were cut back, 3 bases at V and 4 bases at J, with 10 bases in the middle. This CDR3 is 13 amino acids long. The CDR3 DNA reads TGTGCCAGCAGCTCTCAGGGGCCCACTGAAGCTTTCTTT. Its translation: CASSSQGPTEAFF. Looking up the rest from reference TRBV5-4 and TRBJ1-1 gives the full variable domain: ETGVTQSPTHLIKTRGQQVTLRCSSQSGHNTVSWYQQALGQGPQFIFQYYREEENGRGNFPPRFSGLQFPNYSSELNVNALELDDSALYLCASSSQGPTEAFFGQGTRLTVV.